This T cell receptor beta chain was recovered during a study of T cell responses to AZD1222 COVID-19 vaccine. Study-wide results and limits: Receipt of two AZD1222 doses was followed by a rise in Spike-specific TCR breadth and depth.

Sequencing used immunoSEQ multiplex PCR; TCRdb keeps in-frame clones, though not all of them. The sample gives around 140,000 clones, approximately 90% of which show up once; approximately 9% is in the top ten. Comment on this clone: No antigen is known for it.

Germline CDR1 reads SGHTA; CDR2 reads FQGNSA. This CDR3 comprises 16 residues. Trimming took 5 bases from V and 2 from J; bases not matched to a gene: 9. The chain recombines TRBV7-2 with TRBJ2-5, with 9 bases identical to TRBD2. The material was peripheral blood, obtained 28 days after the second AZD1222 dose. The clonotype comes from an adult who received the AZD1222 COVID-19 vaccine. CDR3 amino acids: CASSPEGSGSQETQYF. CDR3 DNA sequence: TGTGCCAGCAGCCCCGAGGGTAGCGGGAGTCAAGAGACCCAGTACTTC.